The 21 T cell receptor beta chains listed next were all sequenced from one sample in a study of shared clonotypes between healthy human individuals. Clones were read by immunoSEQ multiplex PCR, and TCRdb kept only the in-frame ones, dropping some. The sample holds nearly 1 million clones, 70% to 85% seen once. Material for sequencing was memory CD4+ T cells sorted from blood. The subset is: CD45RA-negative fraction. These TCRs come from a man younger than 30 in good health.

This clone occurred a few times. The chain recombines TRBV30 with TRBJ1-6, with D uncertain. Trimming pared 5 bases from V and 8 bases from J, leaving 16 bases between. The CDR3 is 14 amino acids. CDR1 and CDR2 from the germline V gene are GTSNPN and SVGIG (reference sequence). The CDR3, as DNA: TGTGCCTGGGCCCCGTGGAAAGCCGATTCACCCCTCCACTTT. This encodes CAWAPWKADSPLHF.

This clone was recorded a few times. The chain couples TRBV7-8 to TRBJ1-2; tentatively, D is TRBD1 (6 bases). Germline lookup yields CDR1 SGHVS and CDR2 FQNEAQ. The CDR3 is 17 amino acids. V shed 1 base and J shed 0 bases, with 15 bases lying between them. CDR3 bases: TGTGCCAGCAGCTTAGTGAGAAGGGGGTTTGCTAACTATGGCTACACCTTC. Protein sequence: CASSLVRRGFANYGYTF.

Details on this clone: Additional DNA sequences in this sample encode the identical CDR3. This rearrangement joins TRBV5-1 to TRBJ1-2; D may be TRBD1 (5 bases). The CDR3 extends over 14 amino acids. V shed 0 bases and J shed 2 bases, with 8 bases lying between them. Germline V gives CDR1 SGHRS, CDR2 YFSETQ. CDR3 in DNA: TGCGCCAGCAGCTTGGTCGGGGGGAACTATGGCTACACCTTC. Protein product: CASSLVGGNYGYTF.

This clone was counted a single time. V is TRBV18 and J is TRBJ1-2; a possible D gene is TRBD1 (6 bases). This CDR3 region has 13 residues. V was trimmed by 3 bases and J by 7 bases, leaving 12 bases between them. Per the germline V gene, CDR1 is KGHSH and CDR2 is LQKENI. The CDR3 DNA reads TGTGCCAGCTCACCGCAGGAGGGGGTTGGCTACACCTTC. Residues: CASSPQEGVGYTF.

The genes are TRBV18 and TRBJ1-6; D is uncertain. CDR3 size: 12 residues. V lost 4 bases, J lost 6 bases, and 4 bases lay in between. Germline CDR1 reads KGHSH; CDR2 reads LQKENI. CDR3: CASSRFNSPLHF. The CDR3 region has the DNA TGTGCCAGCTCACGTTTTAATTCACCCCTCCACTTT. Variable domain in full (rest from reference TRBV18 and TRBJ1-6): NAGVMQNPRHLVRRRGQEARLRCSPMKGHSHVYWYRQLPEEGLKFMVYLQKENIIDESGMPKERFSAEFPKEGPSILRIQQVVRGDSAAYFCASSRFNSPLHFGNGTRLTVT.

The chain links TRBV4-1 to TRBJ2-2, with 7 nucleotides matching TRBD2. The V and J ends lost 0 bases and 6 bases, in that order; junction bases with no gene match: 4. Germline CDR1 and CDR2: MGHRA and YSYEKL. This CDR3 region has 15 residues. CDR3 residues: CASSQEVLASGELFF. In nucleotides, the CDR3 is TGCGCCAGCAGCCAAGAGGTACTAGCGTCCGGGGAGCTGTTTTTT.

The genes are TRBV6-5 and TRBJ2-6; TRBD1 is a possible D gene (5 bases). The CDR3 has 15 amino acids. Germline CDR1 is MNHEY and CDR2 is SVGAGI. Trimming cost V 8 bases and J 0 bases, with 11 bases left between them. The CDR3, as DNA: TGTGCCAGCCGGTCGGACAACTCTGGGGCCAACGTCCTGACTTTC. Residues: CASRSDNSGANVLTF.

The table lists this clone with a count of one. J is TRBJ1-1 and V is TRBV13; a possible D gene is TRBD1 (5 bases). Trimming took 3 bases from V and 8 from J, leaving 13 bases between them. CDR1 and CDR2 (germline): PRHDT, FYEKMQ (reference sequence). This CDR3 contains 13 residues. The CDR3 coding sequence is TGTGCCAGCAGCTTTAGTGGGAGGGGAGAAGCTTTCTTT. Its translation: CASSFSGRGEAFF.

In this sample, this clone turned up a few times. This rearrangement joins TRBV6-1 to TRBJ2-4, with 12 nucleotides matching TRBD2. This CDR3 has 15 residues. Germline lookup yields CDR1 MNHNS and CDR2 SASEGT. The ends lost 0 bases at V and 7 bases at J; junction bases unmatched: 1. CDR3 DNA sequence: TGTGCCAGCAGTGAAGCAACTAGCGGGGGGAACATTCAGTACTTC. Its protein is CASSEATSGGNIQYF.

The chain combines TRBV5-6 with TRBJ1-6; D gene uncertain. Trimming took off 0 bases at V and 7 bases at J, with 11 bases between the two ends. From germline, CDR1 is SGHDT and CDR2 YYEEEE. The CDR3 runs 15 residues. The CDR3 nucleotides are TGTGCCAGCAGCTTGGAAGTGACAACGAATTCACCCCTCCACTTT. Its protein product is CASSLEVTTNSPLHF.

The J gene is TRBJ2-3, the V gene TRBV19, with TRBD1 matching 9 bases. V lost 2 bases, J lost 3 bases, and 6 bases stayed unmatched. Germline loops: CDR1 LNHDA, CDR2 SQIVND (reference sequence). CDR3 length: 16 amino acids. The CDR3 DNA sequence: TGTGCCAGTAGTATATTCCGGGGACAGGGAACAGATACGCAGTATTTT. As protein: CASSIFRGQGTDTQYF.

V usage is TRBV9 and J usage is TRBJ1-4; 9 nucleotides agree with TRBD1. Unmatched junction bases numbered 9, after V lost 4 bases and J lost 8 bases. This CDR3 spans 15 amino acids. Germline loops: CDR1 SGDLS, CDR2 YYNGEE. CDR3 region: CASSPRGTGPEKLFF. In nucleotides, the CDR3 is TGTGCCAGCAGCCCACGGGGGACAGGGCCGGAAAAACTGTTTTTT.

V gene TRBV7-2 combines with J gene TRBJ1-1, with D perhaps matching TRBD1 (5 bases). The CDR3 spans 15 residues. The V end lost 0 bases, the J end lost 5 bases, and 13 bases lay between the germline ends. Germline-derived CDR1 and CDR2 are SGHTA and FQGNSA. CDR3 loop: CASSLAGPSMTEAFF. CDR3 DNA: TGTGCCAGCAGCTTAGCGGGGCCATCGATGACTGAAGCTTTCTTT.

V is TRBV9 and J is TRBJ2-3; 9 positions agree with TRBD2. Trimming cost V 4 bases and J 1 base; bases outside gene matches: 10. The CDR3 length is 17 residues. From germline, CDR1 is SGDLS and CDR2 YYNGEE. CDR3 loop: CASSSSRRGGGTDTQYF. CDR3 nucleotide sequence: TGTGCCAGCAGCTCCTCTCGACGCGGGGGGGGCACAGATACGCAGTATTTT.

The sample holds a few counts of this clone. V is TRBV29-1 and J is TRBJ2-7, with 10 bases matching TRBD2. Per germline, CDR1 SQVTM and CDR2 ANQGSEA. The CDR3 extends over 13 amino acids. J lost 3 bases, V lost 4 bases, and 3 bases had no gene match. The CDR3 sequence: CSVGASGSYEQYF. In DNA form, the CDR3 reads TGCAGCGTTGGCGCTAGCGGGAGCTACGAGCAGTACTTC.

The chain uses TRBV6-1 and TRBJ1-2; no firm D call. Between the trimmed V and J ends, which lost 1 base and 8 bases, there was a span of 17 bases. The CDR3 has 15 residues. Germline assignment: CDR1 MNHNS and CDR2 SASEGT. The CDR3 DNA sequence: TGTGCCAGCAGTGAAGGTTTGGGTATTAATTCCGGCTACACCTTC. Its protein product is CASSEGLGINSGYTF.

This chain links TRBV7-2 with TRBJ2-7; 8 nucleotides match TRBD1. The CDR3 has 13 residues. Germline V gene data show CDR1 as SGHTA and CDR2 as FQGNSA. V shed 6 bases and J 5 bases; nucleotides not matched to a gene: 6. This chain's CDR3 is CASRADREDEQYF. DNA for the CDR3: TGTGCCAGCAGAGCGGACAGGGAGGACGAGCAGTACTTC.

This chain uses TRBV6-1 with TRBJ1-2; D uncertain. The germline V gene encodes CDR1 MNHNS and CDR2 SASEGT. This CDR3 has 14 amino acids. V was shortened by 10 bases and J by 1 base, with 16 bases between the two germline ends. Here the CDR3 DNA reads TGTGCCATCACCTCCGGAAATCTTAACTATGGCTACACCTTC. This sequence encodes CAITSGNLNYGYTF.

The chain employs TRBV5-4 and TRBJ1-2; TRBD1 is a possible D gene (5 bases). Per the germline V gene, CDR1 is SGHNT and CDR2 is YYREEE (reference sequence). The CDR3 covers 13 residues. V was cut by 4 bases and J by 7 bases, with 14 bases left in between. For the CDR3, the DNA is TGTGCCAGCAGCAAGGATAGGGGATTTGGCTACACCTTC. This translates into CASSKDRGFGYTF.

The gene calls are TRBV5-6 and TRBJ1-3; possible D gene TRBD1, 5 bases. The germline V gene encodes CDR1 SGHDT and CDR2 YYEEEE. This CDR3 region has 15 residues. V was trimmed by 0 bases and J by 3 bases, leaving 10 bases between them. Written as DNA, the CDR3 is TGTGCCAGCAGCTTGGCCGACAGCCTTGGAAACACCATATATTTT. Translated, it gives CASSLADSLGNTIYF.

The sample holds a few counts of this clone. The chain uses TRBV7-9 and TRBJ1-1; the match to TRBD1 covers 8 bases. The germline V gene has CDR1 SEHNR and CDR2 FQNEAQ (reference sequence). Trimming took 3 bases from V and 5 from J; bases not matched to a gene: 5. This CDR3 comprises 14 residues. CDR3 sequence: CASSFRDRGTEAFF. CDR3 DNA: TGTGCCAGCAGCTTCCGCGACAGGGGTACTGAAGCTTTCTTT. The whole variable domain, filled in from reference TRBV7-9 and TRBJ1-1, reads DTGVSQNPRHKITKRGQNVTFRCDPISEHNRLYWYRQTLGQGPEFLTYFQNEAQLEKSRLLSDRFSAERPKGSFSTLEIQRTEQGDSAMYLCASSFRDRGTEAFFGQGTRLTVV.